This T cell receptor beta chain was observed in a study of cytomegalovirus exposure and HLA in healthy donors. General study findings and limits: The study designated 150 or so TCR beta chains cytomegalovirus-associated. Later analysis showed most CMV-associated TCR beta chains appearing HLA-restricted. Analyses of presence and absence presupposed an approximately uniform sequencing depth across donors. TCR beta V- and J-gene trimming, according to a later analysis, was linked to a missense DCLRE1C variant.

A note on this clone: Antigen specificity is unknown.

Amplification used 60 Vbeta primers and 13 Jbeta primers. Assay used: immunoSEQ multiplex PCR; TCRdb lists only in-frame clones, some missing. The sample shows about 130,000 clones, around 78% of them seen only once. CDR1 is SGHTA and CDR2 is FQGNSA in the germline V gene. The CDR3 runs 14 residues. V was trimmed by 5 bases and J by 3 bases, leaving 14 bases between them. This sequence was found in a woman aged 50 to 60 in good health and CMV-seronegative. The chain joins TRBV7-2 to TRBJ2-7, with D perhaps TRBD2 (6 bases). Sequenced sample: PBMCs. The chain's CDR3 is CASSGLEGFYEQYF. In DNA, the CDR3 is TGTGCCAGCAGCGGACTGGAGGGCTTCTACGAGCAGTACTTC.